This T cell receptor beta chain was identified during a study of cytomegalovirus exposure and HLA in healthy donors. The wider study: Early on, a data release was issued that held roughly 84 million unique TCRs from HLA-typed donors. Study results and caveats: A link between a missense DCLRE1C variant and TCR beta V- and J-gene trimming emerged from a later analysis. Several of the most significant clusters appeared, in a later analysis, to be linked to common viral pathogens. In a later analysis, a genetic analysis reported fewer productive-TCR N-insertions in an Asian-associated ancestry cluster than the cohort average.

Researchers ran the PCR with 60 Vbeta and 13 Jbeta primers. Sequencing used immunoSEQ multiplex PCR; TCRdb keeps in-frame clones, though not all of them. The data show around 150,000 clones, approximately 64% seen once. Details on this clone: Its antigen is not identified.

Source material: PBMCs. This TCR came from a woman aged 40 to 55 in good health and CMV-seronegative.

CDR3 sequence (DNA): TGTGCCAGCAGGGGAGGGAGGGACGCTCAGCCCCAGCATTTT. Translation: CASRGGRDAQPQHF. The gene calls are TRBV6-6 and TRBJ1-5, with D tentatively TRBD1 (5 bases). Germline lookup yields CDR1 MNHNY and CDR2 SVGAGI (reference sequence). V was cut by 6 bases and J by 6 bases, with 15 bases left in between. This CDR3 contains 14 residues.